Shown below are 8 T cell receptor beta chains from a single sample sequenced in a study of blood T cell repertoires in COVID-19. The table came from immunoSEQ multiplex PCR; TCRdb's copy has only in-frame clones and leaves some out. The sample includes around 300,000 clones, about nine tenths seen only once; the top ten take roughly 2.2%. Source material: peripheral blood. These receptors all come from a man aged 50 to 59 with acute or convalescent COVID-19.

This clone has only a few counts. The CDR3 coding sequence is TGTGCCAGCAGCTTCGGAGGCGGCCGCACAGATACGCAGTATTTT. Encoded protein: CASSFGGGRTDTQYF. The chain has TRBV11-2 and TRBJ2-3; possibly TRBD2 for D (5 bases). The CDR3 runs to 15 residues. Looked up from germline, CDR1 is SGHAT and CDR2 is FQNNGV. Trimming pared 3 bases from V and 1 base from J, leaving 11 bases between.

This chain joins TRBV4-2 and TRBJ1-2; the D gene is possibly TRBD1 (5 bases). The CDR3 loop spans 12 amino acids. Germline loops: CDR1 LGHNA, CDR2 YNFKEQ. V was trimmed by 6 bases and J by 10 bases, leaving 15 bases between them. The CDR3 reads CASSAGVQDYTF. DNA for the CDR3: TGTGCCAGCAGTGCGGGAGTACAGGACTACACCTTC.

V usage is TRBV19 and J usage is TRBJ2-3; D may be TRBD2 (7 bases). Germline CDR1 is LNHDA and CDR2 is SQIVND (reference sequence). The CDR3 runs 18 residues. Trimming stripped 2 bases from V and 0 bases from J, with 18 bases between. The DNA for the CDR3 is TGTGCCAGTAGTATAACCCGGGGGGCGCGAACTAGCACAGATACGCAGTATTTT. It translates to CASSITRGARTSTDTQYF.

V and J are TRBV27 and TRBJ1-2; D is ambiguous. This CDR3 region has 8 residues. V lost 8 bases, J lost 8 bases, and 3 bases lay in between. Germline V lookup: CDR1 MNHEY, CDR2 SMNVEV (reference sequence). The CDR3 reads CASLGYTF. CDR3 DNA sequence: TGTGCCAGCCTGGGCTACACCTTC.

The V gene is TRBV5-1, the J gene TRBJ1-4; 8 bases are a match to TRBD1. With V trimmed by 0 bases and J by 3 bases, 4 bases remained unmatched. The CDR3 sequence is 16 residues long. Germline values: CDR1 SGHRS, CDR2 YFSETQ. CDR3: CASSLGQGLSNEKLFF. CDR3 in DNA: TGCGCCAGCAGCTTGGGACAGGGGTTGTCTAATGAAAAACTGTTTTTT.

The V and J genes are TRBV27 and TRBJ2-7; possibly TRBD2 for D (5 bases). Deletions cut 2 bases from V and 2 bases from J, with 16 bases between. Germline V gene data show CDR1 as MNHEY and CDR2 as SMNVEV (reference sequence). This CDR3 has 16 residues. The CDR3 sequence: CASSLGFGRAPYEQYF. The CDR3 DNA reads as TGTGCCAGCAGTTTAGGATTCGGGCGGGCACCCTACGAGCAGTACTTC.

This clone showed up just a few times. J is TRBJ2-2 and V is TRBV19, with D uncertain. This CDR3 is 14 amino acids long. The germline V and J ends were trimmed by 7 bases and 0 bases, with 9 bases remaining between them. The germline CDR1 and CDR2 sequences are LNHDA and SQIVND (reference sequence). CDR3 amino acids: CASMATTNTGELFF. In DNA, the CDR3 is TGTGCCAGTATGGCGACAACGAACACCGGGGAGCTGTTTTTT.

The rearrangement links TRBV10-2 to TRBJ2-5; TRBD2 matches 8 bases. Germline V lookup: CDR1 WSHSY, CDR2 SAAADI. The CDR3 is 16 amino acids. V trimming: 6 bases; J trimming: 0 bases; junction bases outside the gene matches: 9. The CDR3 nucleotides are TGCGCCAGCAGGTTGGGTCTAGCGGGTTACCAAGAGACCCAGTACTTC. Its translation is CASRLGLAGYQETQYF.